This passage covers 6 T cell receptor beta chains from one sample sequenced in a study of T cells after yellow fever vaccination. Using its own MiXCR run on the 5' RACE reads, TCRdb lists one record per CDR3 protein. The table includes 150,000 to 200,000 distinct CDR3 sequences, 11% detected once. This specimen was CD8+ T cells sorted from PBMCs, taken 15 days after the yellow fever booster vaccination. These receptors originate from a man aged 18 to 35 who received the YFV17D yellow fever vaccine.

In regard to this clonotype: This clone may be a read error of a much larger clone one base away. The chain employs TRBV9 and TRBJ2-3; 9 bases match TRBD1. Germline loops: CDR1 SGDLS, CDR2 YYNGEE. The trim removed 7 bases at V and 2 bases at J, leaving 11 bases unmatched. This CDR3 has 16 amino acids. The CDR3, as DNA: TGTGCCAGCTGCCCGCCGGGACAGGGTTACACAGATACGCAGTATTTT. Translated: CASCPPGQGYTDTQYF.

This clonotype turned up a few times. V gene TRBV7-8 combines with J gene TRBJ1-4, with D unresolved. Germline CDR1 and CDR2: SGHVS and FQNEAQ. V was clipped by 5 bases and J by 6 bases, with 7 bases between them. The CDR3 consists of 12 residues. The CDR3 region is CASSAIDEKLFF. The CDR3 DNA reads TGTGCCAGCAGCGCCATTGATGAAAAACTGTTTTTT.

The chain carries TRBV4-1 and TRBJ2-7; tentative D call: TRBD2 (6 bases). The CDR3 consists of 15 residues. The germline CDR1 and CDR2 sequences are MGHRA and YSYEKL. Trimming cost V 2 bases and J 3 bases, with 14 bases left between them. The CDR3 is CASSQRGNTNYEQYF. The CDR3 DNA reads TGCGCCAGCAGCCAACGGGGGAACACCAACTACGAGCAGTACTTC.

This clonotype was detected only a few times. The chain links TRBV15 to TRBJ1-5, with D unclear. Trimming removed 1 base at V and 4 bases at J, with 8 bases between. CDR1 and CDR2 (germline): LNHNV, YYDKDF (reference sequence). CDR3 length: 14 amino acids. The DNA of the CDR3 is TGTGCCACCAGCAGAGTAGGGTCTAATCAGCCCCAGCATTTT. This encodes CATSRVGSNQPQHF.

The chain joins TRBV19 to TRBJ2-5; maybe TRBD1 (5 bases). V lost 3 bases, J lost 4 bases, and 12 bases lay in between. CDR3 length equals 14 residues. Germline values: CDR1 LNHDA, CDR2 SQIVND (reference sequence). In DNA form, the CDR3 reads TGTGCCAGTAGTATTGGCCAGGGTGGAGAGACCCAGTACTTC. Protein sequence: CASSIGQGGETQYF.

At least ten counts were recorded for this clonotype. The chain carries TRBV29-1 and TRBJ1-1; D call uncertain. Trimming stripped 6 bases from V and 0 bases from J, with 11 bases between. This CDR3 contains 13 residues. CDR1 is SQVTM, CDR2 ANQGSEA, per germline. DNA for the CDR3: TGCAGCGTGTCGCACGGAATGAACACTGAAGCTTTCTTT. Translation gives CSVSHGMNTEAFF.